The 2 T cell receptor beta chains presented below share a single source sample, sequenced in a study of T cells in Graves' hyperthyroidism and ophthalmopathy. TCR beta CDR3 regions were amplified from RNA transcripts. Primed by the HTBI set, a first-round RT-PCR was run on the TCR CDR3. In TCRdb, the multiplex PCR reads were re-called with MiXCR into one record per CDR3 protein. Among 250,000 to 300,000 distinct CDR3 sequences listed, 13% were seen once. Input material: blood. Receptors originate from a woman in her 30s with Graves' hyperthyroidism that later progressed to Graves' ophthalmopathy.

As to this clonotype: Being one base from a much bigger clone, this may be a read error. V and J are TRBV9 and TRBJ2-3, with unresolved D. This CDR3 spans 14 amino acids. V was shortened by 1 base and J by 7 bases, with 13 bases between the two germline ends. Germline V gene data show CDR1 as SGDLS and CDR2 as YYNGEE. The chain's CDR3 is CASSVLNERNTQYF. CDR3 coding DNA: TGTGCCAGCAGCGTATTAAACGAACGGAATACGCAGTATTTT.

This clonotype was recorded many times. J is TRBJ2-1 and V is TRBV7-2; D unclear. CDR3 length: 13 amino acids. Germline V lookup: CDR1 SGHTA, CDR2 FQGNSA. V lost 3 bases and J 5 bases, leaving 8 bases between the germline ends. In DNA, the CDR3 is TGTGCCAGCAGCTTCCACAGAAACAATGAGCAGTTCTTC. Translated, it gives CASSFHRNNEQFF. The complete variable domain, with remaining parts taken from reference TRBV7-2 and TRBJ2-1, reads GAGVSQSPSNKVTEKGKDVELRCDPISGHTALYWYRQSLGQGLEFLIYFQGNSAPDKSGLPSDRFSAERTGGSVSTLTIQRTQQEDSAVYLCASSFHRNNEQFFGPGTRLTVL.